The entry below describes one TCR beta chain. Its antigen is not known. This sample is part of a study of blood T cells in healthy people across ages. Germline-derived CDR1 and CDR2 are SGHRS and YFSETQ. The CDR3 is 14 residues long. A sample-barcoded 5' primer and a J-beta primer mix were used in a second PCR of about 7 to 12 cycles. TCRdb re-called the 5' RACE reads with MiXCR, one entry per CDR3 protein. The table lists hundreds of thousands of distinct CDR3 sequences, around 62% of them singletons, with around a quarter in the top ten. The study, taken as a whole, reports: The study found more naive CD4+ cells and higher diversity in long-lived than aged donors. When one million T cells were used, diversity estimates were thought to be underestimates. Roughly linear age-related decline in beta diversity appeared, significant by age approximately 40.

Sequencing was carried out using blood. The rearrangement uses TRBV5-1 and TRBJ2-5; the D call may be TRBD1 or TRBD2 (6 bases each). The closer fit of TRBJ2-7 to the DNA end suggests the J call may be wrong. This clonotype originated in a man aged 25-45 years in good health. The CDR3 DNA is TGCGCCAGCAGCTTGGAAGGGGGGAGGTACGAGCAGTACTTC. This encodes CASSLEGGRYEQYF.